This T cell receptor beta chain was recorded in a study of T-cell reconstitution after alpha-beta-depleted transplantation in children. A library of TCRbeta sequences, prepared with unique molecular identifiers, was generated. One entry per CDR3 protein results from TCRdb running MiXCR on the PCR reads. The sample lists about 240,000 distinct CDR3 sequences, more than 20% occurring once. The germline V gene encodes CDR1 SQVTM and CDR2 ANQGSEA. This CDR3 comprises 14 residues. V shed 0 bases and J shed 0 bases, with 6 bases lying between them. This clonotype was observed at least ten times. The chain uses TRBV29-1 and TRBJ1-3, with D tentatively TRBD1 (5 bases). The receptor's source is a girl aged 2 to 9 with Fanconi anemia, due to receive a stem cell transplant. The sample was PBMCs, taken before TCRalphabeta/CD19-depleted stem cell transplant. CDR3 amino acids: CSVEDRGSGNTIYF. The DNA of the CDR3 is TGCAGCGTTGAAGATAGGGGCTCTGGAAACACCATATATTTT. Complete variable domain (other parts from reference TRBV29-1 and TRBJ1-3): SAVISQKPSRDICQRGTSLTIQCQVDSQVTMMFWYRQQPGQSLTLIATANQGSEATYESGFVIDKFPISRPNLTFSTLTVSNMSPEDSSIYLCSVEDRGSGNTIYFGEGSWLTVV.